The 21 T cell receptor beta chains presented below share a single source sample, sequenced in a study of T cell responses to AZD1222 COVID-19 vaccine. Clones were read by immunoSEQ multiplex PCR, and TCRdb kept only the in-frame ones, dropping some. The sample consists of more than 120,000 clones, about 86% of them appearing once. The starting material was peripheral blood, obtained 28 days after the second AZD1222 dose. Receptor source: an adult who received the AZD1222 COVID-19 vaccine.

Here the CDR3 reads CASRAGLAGGPYEQFF. The CDR3 DNA reads as TGTGCCAGCAGGGCGGGACTAGCGGGGGGGCCCTATGAGCAGTTCTTC. The chain joins TRBV5-4 to TRBJ2-1; TRBD2 agrees at 16 bases. Germline trimming cut 5 bases from V and 8 bases from J; bases unmatched to any gene: 7. The CDR3 is made up of 16 amino acids. Per germline, CDR1 SGHNT and CDR2 YYREEE (reference sequence).

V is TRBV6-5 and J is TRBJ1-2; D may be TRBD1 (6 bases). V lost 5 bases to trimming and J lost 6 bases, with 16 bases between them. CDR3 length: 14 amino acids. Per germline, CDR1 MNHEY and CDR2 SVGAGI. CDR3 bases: TGTGCCAGCAGTAGGACAGAGGAGTTTAATGGCTACACCTTC. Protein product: CASSRTEEFNGYTF.

The CDR3 DNA reads as TGCAGCGTTGTCCGGGACATGAACACTGAAGCTTTCTTT. Its protein product is CSVVRDMNTEAFF. The chain has TRBV29-1 and TRBJ1-1; TRBD1 might be the D (6 bases). V lost 4 bases and J lost 0, with 9 bases in between. This CDR3 region has 13 residues. From germline, CDR1 is SQVTM and CDR2 ANQGSEA.

The DNA for the CDR3 is TGTGCCGGCCAGGACAGGAACACCGGGGAGCTGTTTTTT. This encodes CAGQDRNTGELFF. The J gene is TRBJ2-2, the V gene TRBV6-5, with D possibly matching TRBD1 (6 bases). Per the germline V gene, CDR1 is MNHEY and CDR2 is SVGAGI. Trimming removed 11 bases from V and 1 base from J, with 11 bases in between. The CDR3 has 13 amino acids.

The CDR3 DNA sequence: TGTGCCAGCAGCGTAGGGCAGGACGGCGGAAAACTGTTTTTT. It codes for CASSVGQDGGKLFF. V gene TRBV9 combines with J gene TRBJ1-4; D is ambiguous. There are 14 residues in the CDR3. Germline CDR1 and CDR2: SGDLS and YYNGEE. Trimming stripped 0 bases from V and 10 bases from J, with 13 bases between.

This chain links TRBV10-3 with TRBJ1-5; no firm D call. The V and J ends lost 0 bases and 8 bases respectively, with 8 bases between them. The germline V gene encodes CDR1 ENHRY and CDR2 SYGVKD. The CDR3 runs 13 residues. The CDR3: CAISESKSEPQHF. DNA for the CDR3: TGTGCCATCAGTGAGTCGAAGAGTGAGCCCCAGCATTTT.

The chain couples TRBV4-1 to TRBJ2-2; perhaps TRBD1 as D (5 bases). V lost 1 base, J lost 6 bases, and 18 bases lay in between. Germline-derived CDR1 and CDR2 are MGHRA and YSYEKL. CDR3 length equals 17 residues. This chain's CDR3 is CASSQVPLSGPAGELFF. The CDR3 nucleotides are TGCGCCAGCAGCCAAGTCCCCCTATCAGGGCCCGCCGGGGAGCTGTTTTTT.

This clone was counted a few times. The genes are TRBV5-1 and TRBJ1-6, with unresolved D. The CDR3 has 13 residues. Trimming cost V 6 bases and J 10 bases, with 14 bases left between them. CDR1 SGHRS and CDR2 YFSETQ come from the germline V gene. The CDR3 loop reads CASTLLSGSPLHF. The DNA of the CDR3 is TGCGCCAGCACCCTACTCTCGGGGTCACCCCTCCACTTT.

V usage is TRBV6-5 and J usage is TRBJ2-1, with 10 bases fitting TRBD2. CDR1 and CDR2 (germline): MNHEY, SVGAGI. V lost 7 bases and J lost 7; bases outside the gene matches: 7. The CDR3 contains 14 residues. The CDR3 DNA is TGTGCCAGCACCCAAGCGGGAGGGTTAAATGAGCAGTTCTTC. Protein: CASTQAGGLNEQFF.

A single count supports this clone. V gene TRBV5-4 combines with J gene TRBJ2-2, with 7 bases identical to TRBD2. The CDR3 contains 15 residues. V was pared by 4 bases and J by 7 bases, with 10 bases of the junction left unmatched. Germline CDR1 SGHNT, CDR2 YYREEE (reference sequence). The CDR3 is CASSPQRGGRGELFF. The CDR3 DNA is TGTGCCAGCAGCCCCCAGCGGGGCGGCCGCGGGGAGCTGTTTTTT. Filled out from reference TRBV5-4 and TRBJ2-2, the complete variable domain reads ETGVTQSPTHLIKTRGQQVTLRCSSQSGHNTVSWYQQALGQGPQFIFQYYREEENGRGNFPPRFSGLQFPNYSSELNVNALELDDSALYLCASSPQRGGRGELFFGEGSRLTVL.

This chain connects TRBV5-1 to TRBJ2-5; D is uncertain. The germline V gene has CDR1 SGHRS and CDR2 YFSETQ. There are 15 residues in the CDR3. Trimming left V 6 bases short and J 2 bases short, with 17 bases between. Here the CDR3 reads CASTANRHEQETQYF. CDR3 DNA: TGCGCCAGCACTGCGAATCGACACGAGCAAGAGACCCAGTACTTC.

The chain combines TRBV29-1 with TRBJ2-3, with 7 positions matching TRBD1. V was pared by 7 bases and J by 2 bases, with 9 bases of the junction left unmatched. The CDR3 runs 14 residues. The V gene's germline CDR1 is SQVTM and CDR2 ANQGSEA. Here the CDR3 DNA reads TGCAGCGCCCCGCCGGGACAGCCCACAGATACGCAGTATTTT. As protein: CSAPPGQPTDTQYF.

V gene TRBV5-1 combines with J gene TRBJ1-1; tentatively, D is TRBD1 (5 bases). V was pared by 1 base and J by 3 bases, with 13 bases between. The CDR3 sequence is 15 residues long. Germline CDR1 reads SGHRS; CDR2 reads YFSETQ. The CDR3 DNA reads TGCGCCAGCAGCTTGTGGCCCGGGGCTGACACTGAAGCTTTCTTT. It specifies CASSLWPGADTEAFF.

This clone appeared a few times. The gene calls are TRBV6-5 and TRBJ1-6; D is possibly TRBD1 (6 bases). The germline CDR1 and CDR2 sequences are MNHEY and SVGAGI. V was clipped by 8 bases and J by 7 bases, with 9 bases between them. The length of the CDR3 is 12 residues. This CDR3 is CASSGANSPLHF. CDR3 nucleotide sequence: TGTGCCAGCTCAGGGGCGAATTCACCCCTCCACTTT.

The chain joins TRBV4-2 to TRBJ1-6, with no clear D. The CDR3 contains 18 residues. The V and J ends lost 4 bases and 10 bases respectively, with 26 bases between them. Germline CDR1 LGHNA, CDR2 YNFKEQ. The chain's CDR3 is CASSPYPITAGRGSPLHF. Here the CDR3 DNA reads TGTGCCAGCAGCCCCTATCCGATCACCGCAGGTAGAGGGTCACCCCTCCACTTT.

The CDR3 DNA is TGTGCCAGCAGTTCCTTTTGGGGGGATTTTCAGCCCCAGCATTTT. This gives the protein CASSSFWGDFQPQHF. The chain combines TRBV6-2 or TRBV6-3 with TRBJ1-5; a possible D gene is TRBD1 (5 bases). V was trimmed by 4 bases and J by 6 bases, leaving 16 bases between them. The germline gives CDR1 MNHEY, CDR2 SVGEGT. CDR3 size: 15 residues.

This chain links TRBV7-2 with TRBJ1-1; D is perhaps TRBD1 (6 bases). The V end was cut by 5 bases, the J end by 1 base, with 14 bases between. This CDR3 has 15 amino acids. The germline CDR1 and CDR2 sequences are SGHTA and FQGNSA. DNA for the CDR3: TGTGCCAGCAGCCCCCGACAGGTGGGGAACACTGAAGCTTTCTTT. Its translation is CASSPRQVGNTEAFF.

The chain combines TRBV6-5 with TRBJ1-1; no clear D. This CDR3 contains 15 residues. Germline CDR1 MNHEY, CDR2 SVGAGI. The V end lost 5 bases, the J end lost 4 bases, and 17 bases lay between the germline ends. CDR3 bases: TGTGCCAGCAGTAGGGCCCACCTTTTGGGCACTGAAGCTTTCTTT. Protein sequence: CASSRAHLLGTEAFF.

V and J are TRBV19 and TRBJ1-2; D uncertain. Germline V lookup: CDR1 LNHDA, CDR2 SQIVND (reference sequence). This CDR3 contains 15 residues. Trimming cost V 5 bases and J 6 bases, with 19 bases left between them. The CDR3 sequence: CASSDRGIETHGYTF. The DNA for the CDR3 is TGTGCCAGTAGTGACCGGGGTATTGAGACCCATGGCTACACCTTC.

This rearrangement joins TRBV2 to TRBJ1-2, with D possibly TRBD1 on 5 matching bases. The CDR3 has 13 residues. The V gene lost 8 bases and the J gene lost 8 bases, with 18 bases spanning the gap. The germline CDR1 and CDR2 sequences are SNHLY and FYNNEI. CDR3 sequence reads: CASSGEGRRGYTF. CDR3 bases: TGTGCCAGCTCGGGGGAGGGGCGAAGAGGCTACACCTTC.

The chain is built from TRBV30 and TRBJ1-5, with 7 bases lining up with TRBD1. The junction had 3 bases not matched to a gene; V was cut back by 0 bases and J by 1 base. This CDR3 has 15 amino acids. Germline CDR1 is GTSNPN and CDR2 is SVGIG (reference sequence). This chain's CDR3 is CAWSVTGESNQPQHF. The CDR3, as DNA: TGTGCCTGGAGTGTAACAGGGGAAAGCAATCAGCCCCAGCATTTT.